Detailed here is one T cell receptor beta chain. Its antigen remains unknown. The treatment: 19 received Ad26.COV2.S at low or high dose, single or two shots; roughly 5 received placebo; per-sample allocation not given. Vaccine and placebo recipients were sampled on day 63 after the first injection. Germline trimming cut 4 bases from V and 2 bases from J; bases unmatched to any gene: 10. The CDR3 has 17 residues. The germline gives CDR1 KGHSH, CDR2 LQKENI. Libraries were prepared by immunoSEQ multiplex PCR; TCRdb keeps only in-frame clonotypes and omits some of them. Among about 680,000 clones listed, roughly 90% were seen once. This sample was taken from a study of Ad26.COV2.S vaccination and SARS-CoV-2 variants. Findings of the study overall: Once vaccination had occurred, spike-specific CD8+ and CD4+ T cell responses reportedly showed substantial breadth.

This receptor was identified in a person aged 18-60 years who received the Ad26.COV2.S COVID-19 vaccine or a placebo. Source: peripheral blood, taken in a trial of Ad26.COV2.S vaccine versus placebo. This sequence joins TRBV18 and TRBJ2-2, with TRBD2 matching over 7 bases. The CDR3 here is CASSLSDLAVNTGELFF. CDR3 nucleotides: TGTGCCAGCTCACTCTCAGACCTAGCGGTCAACACCGGGGAGCTGTTTTTT.